The 21 T cell receptor beta chains listed next were all sequenced from one sample in a study of T cells in Graves' hyperthyroidism and ophthalmopathy. Regions amplified from RNA transcripts were the TCR beta CDR3 regions. The HTBI primer set served for first-round RT-PCR of the TCR CDR3. Each CDR3 protein is one row after TCRdb ran MiXCR on the multiplex PCR reads. Among around 300,000 distinct CDR3 sequences listed, over 11% were seen once. The sequencing input was blood. These receptors were collected from a woman in her 30s with Graves' hyperthyroidism.

This clonotype occurred many times. CDR3: CASRTGTGTGELFF. Written as DNA, the CDR3 is TGTGCCAGCAGAACCGGGACAGGCACCGGGGAGCTGTTTTTT. The rearrangement uses TRBV12-3 or TRBV12-4 and TRBJ2-2, with 8 nucleotides matching TRBD1. V trimming: 6 bases; J trimming: 4 bases; junction bases outside the gene matches: 4. The CDR3 totals 14 residues.

This clonotype has at least ten counts. The V call is TRBV4-2, the J call TRBJ1-1, with TRBD1 as a possible D gene (6 bases). The CDR3 sequence is 14 residues long. The V and J ends lost 1 base and 4 bases respectively, with 10 bases between them. The germline CDR1 and CDR2 sequences are LGHNA and YNFKEQ. CDR3 loop: CASSQAGVGTEAFF. The DNA for the CDR3 is TGTGCCAGCAGCCAAGCAGGGGTGGGCACTGAAGCTTTCTTT.

This clonotype came up many times. The J gene is TRBJ1-1, the V gene TRBV30, with 7 bases fitting TRBD1. V gave up 5 bases and J gave up 1 base; unmatched junction bases: 4. CDR1 and CDR2 (germline): GTSNPN, SVGIG (reference sequence). The CDR3 sequence is 13 residues long. The CDR3 DNA is TGTGCCTGGGAGAGGACAGGGAACACTGAAGCTTTCTTT. It codes for CAWERTGNTEAFF.

Turning to this clonotype: A much larger clone is a single base away; this may be a read error. The DNA for the CDR3 is TGTGCCAGCAGCTTAGTAGGGCTAACGGGGGTAAGCTCCTACGAGCAGTACTTC. Translation gives CASSLVGLTGVSSYEQYF. The chain is built from TRBV7-8 and TRBJ2-7; D is perhaps TRBD2 (6 bases). V was clipped by 1 base and J by 0 bases, with 19 bases between them. CDR3 length: 18 amino acids. The germline CDR1 and CDR2 sequences are SGHVS and FQNEAQ.

This clonotype has a handful of counts. The chain combines TRBV19 with TRBJ2-1; possibly TRBD1 for D (6 bases). CDR1 and CDR2 from the germline V gene are LNHDA and SQIVND (reference sequence). The CDR3 totals 15 residues. V lost 8 bases, J lost 5 bases, and 19 bases lay in between. The CDR3: CASGETDRKDNEQFF. DNA of the CDR3: TGTGCCAGTGGAGAGACGGACAGAAAGGACAATGAGCAGTTCTTC. Drawing the rest from reference TRBV19 and TRBJ2-1, the complete variable domain is DGGITQSPKYLFRKEGQNVTLSCEQNLNHDAMYWYRQDPGQGLRLIYYSQIVNDFQKGDIAEGYSVSREKKESFPLTVTSAQKNPTAFYLCASGETDRKDNEQFFGPGTRLTVL.

This clonotype was seen at least ten times. V and J are TRBV11-2 and TRBJ2-5; 8 nucleotides align to TRBD2. The length of the CDR3 is 14 residues. Germline V gene lookup returns CDR1 SGHAT and CDR2 FQNNGV. V shed 1 base, J shed 4 bases, and the junction held 2 bases outside the gene matches. The CDR3 reads CASSLVSGRETQYF. As DNA, the CDR3 is TGTGCCAGCAGCTTAGTGAGCGGGAGAGAGACCCAGTACTTC. Variable domain in full (rest from reference TRBV11-2 and TRBJ2-5): EAGVAQSPRYKIIEKRQSVAFWCNPISGHATLYWYQQILGQGPKLLIQFQNNGVVDDSQLPKDRFSAERLKGVDSTLKIQPAKLEDSAVYLCASSLVSGRETQYFGPGTRLLVL.

The V call is TRBV4-2, the J call TRBJ1-3; D uncertain. The V end lost 0 bases, the J end lost 4 bases, and 13 bases lay between the germline ends. Germline V gives CDR1 LGHNA, CDR2 YNFKEQ. The length of the CDR3 is 16 residues. This CDR3 reads CASSQEGRTYGNTIYF. The CDR3 region has the DNA TGTGCCAGCAGCCAAGAAGGTCGAACGTACGGAAACACCATATATTTT.

This clonotype has at least ten counts. V is TRBV11-1 and J is TRBJ1-1; 7 bases align to TRBD1. Trimming at V came to 5 bases and at J to 1 base, leaving 7 bases not matched to a gene. Germline V gives CDR1 SGHAT, CDR2 FQDESV (reference sequence). This CDR3 spans 15 amino acids. The CDR3 region is CASSAQGQGNTEAFF. The CDR3 DNA follows: TGTGCCAGCAGCGCACAGGGGCAGGGGAACACTGAAGCTTTCTTT.

This clonotype was counted at least ten times. V gene TRBV12-3 or TRBV12-4 combines with J gene TRBJ2-5; 8 bases line up with TRBD2. V dropped 6 bases and J dropped 2; count of bases not matched to a gene: 11. The CDR3 length is 16 residues. The CDR3 here is CASSPGGNRVQETQYF. As DNA, the CDR3 is TGTGCCAGCAGCCCGGGGGGGAACAGGGTGCAAGAGACCCAGTACTTC.

About this clonotype: The junction departs from the called germline gene at one end, perhaps through a read error. CDR3: CASRYGGRAFF. The CDR3, as DNA: TGTGCCAGCCGTTATGGGGGGCGAGCTTTCTTT. The chain joins TRBV6-9 to TRBJ1-1; tentatively, D is TRBD1 (6 bases). CDR3 length equals 11 residues. The germline V gene encodes CDR1 MNHGY and CDR2 SVAAGI.

The CDR3, as DNA: TGTGCCAGCAGCCCGCGGGGTGCCCGGGGTCGGGAGCAGTACTTC. It encodes CASSPRGARGREQYF. The V gene is TRBV7-3, the J gene TRBJ2-7; a possible D gene is TRBD2 (6 bases). V lost 5 bases and J 7 bases, leaving 21 bases between the germline ends. There are 15 residues in the CDR3. Germline-derived CDR1 and CDR2 are SGHTA and FQGTGA. The whole variable domain, filled in from reference TRBV7-3 and TRBJ2-7, reads GAGVSQTPSNKVTEKGKYVELRCDPISGHTALYWYRQSLGQGPEFLIYFQGTGAADDSGLPNDRFFAVRPEGSVSTLKIQRTERGDSAVYLCASSPRGARGREQYFGPGTRLTVT.

The chain carries TRBV9 and TRBJ2-7, with D possibly TRBD1 on 5 matching bases. The germline V and J ends were trimmed by 2 bases and 6 bases, with 18 bases remaining between them. Germline V gives CDR1 SGDLS, CDR2 YYNGEE. This CDR3 spans 15 amino acids. In DNA, the CDR3 is TGTGCCAGCAGCGTGGGTGGGGCTCGGACCCCCGAGCAGTACTTC. Its translation: CASSVGGARTPEQYF.

This clonotype has ten or more counts. The V call is TRBV6-2 or TRBV6-3, the J call TRBJ2-3; a weak D match, TRBD1 (5 bases). The germline V gene has CDR1 MNHEY and CDR2 SVGEGT. The CDR3 length is 16 residues. V was clipped by 3 bases and J by 5 bases, with 18 bases between them. Written as DNA, the CDR3 is TGTGCCAGCAGTTATACCCACGAAGACCAGGGAGATACGCAGTATTTT. Translation gives CASSYTHEDQGDTQYF.

Only a few counts were recorded for this clonotype. This chain joins TRBV29-1 and TRBJ1-2, with D possibly matching TRBD1 (5 bases). V lost 6 bases and J 5 bases, leaving 22 bases between the germline ends. The germline gives CDR1 SQVTM, CDR2 ANQGSEA. The CDR3 sequence is 15 residues long. The CDR3 loop reads CSVGPLVIRQYGYTF. The CDR3, as DNA: TGCAGCGTGGGGCCCCTGGTCATTCGGCAATATGGCTACACCTTC.

Turning to this clonotype: Given a much more abundant clone one base away, this may be a read error. The chain employs TRBV18 and TRBJ1-1, with D possibly matching TRBD1 (6 bases). Germline V lookup: CDR1 KGHSH, CDR2 LQKENI. The ends were cut back, 6 bases at V and 0 bases at J, with 17 bases in the middle. The CDR3 loop spans 16 amino acids. In DNA form, the CDR3 reads TGTGCCAGCTCCCCCAACCAGGGACAAGTGAACACTGAAGCTTTCTTT. It is translated as CASSPNQGQVNTEAFF.

The rearrangement uses TRBV12-3 or TRBV12-4 and TRBJ2-2; D is tentatively TRBD1 or TRBD2 (5 bases each). The CDR3 spans 12 residues. V shed 8 bases and J shed 4 bases, with 8 bases lying between them. The CDR3 region has the DNA TGTGCCAGCGGGACCGTCACCGGGGAGCTGTTTTTT. Its translation is CASGTVTGELFF.

The rearrangement links TRBV20-1 to TRBJ2-7, with 8 bases that match TRBD1. Germline CDR1 DFQATT, CDR2 SNEGSKA (reference sequence). V shed 4 bases, J shed 5 bases, and the junction held 10 bases outside the gene matches. The CDR3 runs to 14 residues. This CDR3 is CSATDRDWRDEQYF. In DNA, the CDR3 is TGCAGTGCTACGGACAGGGATTGGAGGGACGAGCAGTACTTC.

This clonotype appeared many times. The genes are TRBV19 and TRBJ2-1; D is unclear. Trimming stripped 3 bases from V and 0 bases from J, with 9 bases between. Germline V gene sequence: CDR1 LNHDA, CDR2 SQIVND (reference sequence). The CDR3 runs 15 residues. The chain's CDR3 is CASSIGSSSYNEQFF. DNA of the CDR3: TGTGCCAGTAGTATTGGATCGAGCTCCTACAATGAGCAGTTCTTC.

This clonotype was seen only a few times. The chain couples TRBV20-1 to TRBJ2-3; D unresolved. The V gene lost 4 bases and the J gene lost 13 bases, with 30 bases spanning the gap. Germline V gene sequence: CDR1 DFQATT, CDR2 SNEGSKA (reference sequence). The CDR3 extends over 16 amino acids. CDR3 DNA sequence: TGCAGTGCTAACGGACCTTGGCCGCATTTACACAGATATGAGTATTTT. This translates into CSANGPWPHLHRYEYF.

This clonotype was observed at least ten times. The V and J genes are TRBV5-1 and TRBJ1-1; tentative D call: TRBD1 (6 bases). The CDR3 has 15 residues. V lost 3 bases and J lost 1, with 13 bases in between. Germline values: CDR1 SGHRS, CDR2 YFSETQ. The CDR3 reads CASSWGSGANTEAFF. The CDR3 DNA sequence: TGCGCCAGCAGCTGGGGATCAGGGGCGAACACTGAAGCTTTCTTT.

This clonotype was counted ten times or more. The chain employs TRBV6-2 or TRBV6-3 and TRBJ1-6; D gene ambiguous. This CDR3 contains 11 residues. Germline CDR1 is MNHEY and CDR2 is SVGEGT. Deletions cut 6 bases from V and 12 bases from J, with 9 bases between. CDR3 sequence: CASSPEGPLHF. The CDR3 DNA reads as TGTGCCAGCAGCCCGGAGGGACCCCTCCACTTT.